These 18 T cell receptor beta chains came from one sample sequenced in a study of identical twins. TCRdb redid the calling of the 5' RACE reads with MiXCR, one entry per CDR3 protein. The sample consists of around 490,000 distinct CDR3 sequences, approximately 14% of them appearing once. The same sample was also studied in work on yellow fever vaccine responses in identical twins.

Sequencing was carried out using CD4+ T cells sorted from blood. The receptor source for this set is a woman aged 18-30 years in good health.

Notes on this clonotype: A much larger clone differs from this one at a single base, so this may be a read error. The rearrangement joins TRBV29-1 to TRBJ2-1, with D possibly TRBD1 on 6 matching bases. The germline gives CDR1 SQVTM, CDR2 ANQGSEA. The CDR3 has 13 residues. CDR3: CSVSQDSYNVQFF. The CDR3, as DNA: TGCAGCGTTTCTCAGGACAGCTACAATGTGCAGTTCTTC.

The sample holds a few counts of this clonotype. The rearrangement joins TRBV11-1 to TRBJ2-1, with D perhaps matching TRBD1 (5 bases). This CDR3 comprises 14 residues. Germline V gene sequence: CDR1 SGHAT, CDR2 FQDESV (reference sequence). V gave up 1 base and J gave up 9 bases, with 13 bases separating them. In nucleotides, the CDR3 is TGTGCCAGCAGCTTAGGCAGGGTCTACGGTGAGCAGTTCTTC. Encoded protein: CASSLGRVYGEQFF. The entire variable domain, with the rest obtained from reference TRBV11-1 and TRBJ2-1, is as follows: EAEVAQSPRYKITEKSQAVAFWCDPISGHATLYWYRQILGQGPELLVQFQDESVVDDSQLPKDRFSAERLKGVDSTLKIQPAELGDSAMYLCASSLGRVYGEQFFGPGTRLTVL.

The table lists this clonotype with many counts. The chain links TRBV20-1 to TRBJ2-1; 8 positions agree with TRBD2. CDR3 size: 12 residues. CDR1 and CDR2 from the germline V gene are DFQATT and SNEGSKA (reference sequence). V shed 4 bases and J 8 bases; nucleotides not matched to a gene: 4. The CDR3 DNA sequence: TGCAGTGCTACCGGGACTAGAGATGAGCAGTTCTTC. As protein: CSATGTRDEQFF.

V usage is TRBV5-6 and J usage is TRBJ2-6, with D unclear. Looked up from germline, CDR1 is SGHDT and CDR2 is YYEEEE. Trimming left V 0 bases short and J 6 bases short, with 13 bases between. The CDR3 is 16 amino acids. For the CDR3, the DNA is TGTGCCAGCAGCTTGGGATTTAGGGAAGTGGCCAACGTCCTGACTTTC. Translating it yields CASSLGFREVANVLTF.

This clonotype came up a few times. The rearrangement joins TRBV27 to TRBJ2-7; D is ambiguous. The CDR3 has 14 residues. Trimming took off 4 bases at V and 4 bases at J, with 14 bases between the two ends. Germline lookup yields CDR1 MNHEY and CDR2 SMNVEV (reference sequence). The chain's CDR3 is CASSYYGDGYEQYF. CDR3 DNA: TGTGCCAGCAGTTATTATGGTGACGGGTACGAGCAGTACTTC.

This clonotype showed up many times. The rearrangement joins TRBV6-1 to TRBJ1-5; D remains unclear. In germline, CDR1 is MNHNS, CDR2 SASEGT. CDR3 length: 15 residues. V was pared by 5 bases and J by 2 bases, with 13 bases between. The DNA of the CDR3 is TGTGCCAGCAGTCTAGGTGGGCTTCGCAATCAGCCCCAGCATTTT. It yields the protein CASSLGGLRNQPQHF.

This chain connects TRBV9 to TRBJ2-7; the D is unclear. The CDR3 is 15 amino acids. CDR1 SGDLS and CDR2 YYNGEE come from the germline V gene. Trimming left V 4 bases short and J 2 bases short, with 16 bases between. The CDR3 here is CASSPQGGGPYEQYF. The CDR3 region has the DNA TGTGCCAGCAGCCCCCAAGGTGGCGGCCCCTACGAGCAGTACTTC.

The rearrangement uses TRBV20-1 and TRBJ2-7; 12 nucleotides match TRBD2. Germline values: CDR1 DFQATT, CDR2 SNEGSKA (reference sequence). V shed 6 bases, J shed 3 bases, and the junction held 3 bases outside the gene matches. There are 13 residues in the CDR3. CDR3 region: CSAGLAGNYEQYF. Written as DNA, the CDR3 is TGCAGTGCCGGACTAGCGGGGAACTACGAGCAGTACTTC.

The chain links TRBV5-1 to TRBJ2-3; D is possibly TRBD1 or TRBD2 (5 bases each). This CDR3 has 14 residues. Germline assignment: CDR1 SGHRS and CDR2 YFSETQ. The ends were cut back, 2 bases at V and 4 bases at J, with 11 bases in the middle. The CDR3 sequence is CASSFGRDPDTQYF. In DNA, the CDR3 is TGCGCCAGCAGCTTTGGACGGGACCCAGATACGCAGTATTTT.

This chain uses TRBV30 with TRBJ2-6, with 12 nucleotides matching TRBD2. The CDR3 length is 19 residues. CDR1 GTSNPN and CDR2 SVGIG come from the germline V gene (reference sequence). Trimming took 3 bases from V and 0 from J; bases not matched to a gene: 9. As DNA, the CDR3 is TGTGCCTGGAGGTTTAGGACTAGCGGGATTTTCTCTGGGGCCAACGTCCTGACTTTC. It is translated as CAWRFRTSGIFSGANVLTF.

The chain uses TRBV30 and TRBJ1-2; D not resolved. CDR1 and CDR2 from the germline V gene are GTSNPN and SVGIG (reference sequence). The CDR3 is made up of 11 amino acids. V lost 4 bases, J lost 8 bases, and 11 bases lay in between. The CDR3 sequence: CAWTDRLGYTF. The DNA for the CDR3 is TGTGCCTGGACGGACCGCCTCGGCTACACCTTC.

The gene calls are TRBV7-2 and TRBJ2-7; D might be TRBD2 (6 bases). The V and J ends lost 5 bases and 1 base respectively, with 15 bases between them. Germline CDR1 and CDR2: SGHTA and FQGNSA. This CDR3 region has 15 residues. The CDR3 sequence: CASSPNGRESYEQYF. CDR3 DNA sequence: TGTGCCAGCAGCCCCAATGGGCGGGAATCCTACGAGCAGTACTTC.

This clonotype was seen a few times. The chain couples TRBV12-3 or TRBV12-4 to TRBJ1-4; possible D gene TRBD1, 6 bases. Trimming shortened V by 6 bases and J by 8 bases, and 13 bases separated the two germline ends. The CDR3 loop spans 13 amino acids. CDR3 nucleotides: TGTGCCAGCAGGTCGGACAGATGGGAAAAACTGTTTTTT. It yields the protein CASRSDRWEKLFF.

This chain links TRBV12-3 or TRBV12-4 with TRBJ2-1, with 12 bases aligning to TRBD2. The CDR3 length is 14 residues. V shed 5 bases and J 12 bases; nucleotides not matched to a gene: 8. CDR3 loop: CASSPTSGRRVQFF. The CDR3, as DNA: TGTGCCAGCAGTCCGACTAGCGGGAGACGGGTGCAGTTCTTC.

This clonotype was detected only a few times. DNA of the CDR3: TGTGCCAGCACCCTTCTTCTTAGGGGAAATGGCAAAAACATTCAGTACTTC. Translation gives CASTLLLRGNGKNIQYF. The chain carries TRBV25-1 and TRBJ2-4, with D tentatively TRBD1 (5 bases). Germline CDR1 MGHDK, CDR2 SYGVNS. The length of the CDR3 is 17 residues. V lost 7 bases and J lost 3, with 22 bases in between.

The chain combines TRBV7-2 with TRBJ2-1, with 8 bases fitting TRBD2. Germline-derived CDR1 and CDR2 are SGHTA and FQGNSA. The CDR3 length is 15 residues. V shed 4 bases, J shed 5 bases, and the junction held 7 bases outside the gene matches. CDR3 residues: CASSSRGGTDNEQFF. CDR3 bases: TGTGCCAGCAGCTCTCGGGGGGGCACCGACAATGAGCAGTTCTTC.

The gene calls are TRBV20-1 and TRBJ2-1, with a possible D match to TRBD2 (5 bases). Germline CDR1 reads DFQATT; CDR2 reads SNEGSKA (reference sequence). The CDR3 has 11 residues. CDR3 DNA: TGCAGAGGGAGCTCCTACAATGAGCAGTTCTTC. Protein sequence: CRGSSYNEQFF.

This chain joins TRBV7-9 and TRBJ2-4; 7 bases agree with TRBD1. The germline gives CDR1 SEHNR, CDR2 FQNEAQ (reference sequence). V trimming: 1 base; J trimming: 7 bases; junction bases outside the gene matches: 4. The CDR3 has 14 residues. The CDR3 bases are TGTGCCAGCAGCTTAGACAGGGGTGAGAACATTCAGTACTTC. Encoded protein: CASSLDRGENIQYF.